This T cell receptor (beta chain) was obtained from a study of T cell repertoires in cytomegalovirus infection. Overall study context: In the study, CMV epitopes included recently identified HLA-C-restricted and well-studied HLA-B-restricted ones. From public TCR beta signatures came an indication of both CMV infection and matching HLA type.

Trimming removed 5 bases at V and 4 bases at J, with 11 bases between. The CDR3 spans 13 residues. Per the germline V gene, CDR1 is LNHDA and CDR2 is SQIVND (reference sequence). Points from the study as a whole: Within the response measured ex vivo, HLA-C-restricted CMV-specific TCR beta clonotypes were dominant.

In TCRdb, the reads were re-called with MiXCR into one record per CDR3 protein. The sample has around 430,000 distinct CDR3 sequences; about 42% are singletons. This clonotype was seen a handful of times. Antigen specificity is unknown. The sequencing used cultured PBMCs, collected from culture after CMV antigen stimulation. The chain carries TRBV19 and TRBJ1-1; tentative D call: TRBD1 (6 bases). This clonotype was sampled from a human donor in good health (CMV status not recorded). Some clones in this sample may be carry-over from other donors' samples. The CDR3 DNA follows: TGTGCCAGTAGTGCTTTACAGGGCACTGAAGCTTTCTTT. This sequence encodes CASSALQGTEAFF.